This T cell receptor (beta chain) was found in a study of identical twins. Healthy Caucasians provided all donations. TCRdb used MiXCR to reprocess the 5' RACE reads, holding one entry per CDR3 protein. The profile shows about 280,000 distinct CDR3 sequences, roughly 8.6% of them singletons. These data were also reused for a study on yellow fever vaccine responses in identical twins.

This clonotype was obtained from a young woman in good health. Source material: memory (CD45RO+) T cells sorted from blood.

The CDR3 region has the DNA TGTGCCATCAGTGAGTCAGGACAGGGGAAGAGCAATCAGCCCCAGCATTTT. Translating it yields CAISESGQGKSNQPQHF. The chain carries TRBV10-3 and TRBJ1-5; 9 bases align to TRBD1. This CDR3 comprises 17 residues. V dropped 0 bases and J dropped 1; count of bases not matched to a gene: 4. Germline V CDR1 and CDR2: ENHRY, SYGVKD.